This passage covers 3 T cell receptor beta chains from one sample sequenced in a study of human T cells and chemical hapten exposure (dated by TCRdb to 2020 to 2022). The time point label corresponds to: patch test 2, 6 weeks after DPC sensitization. This specimen's treatment or condition label, per the study, means: therapeutic diphenylcyclopropenone sensitization with weekly scalp DPC. The receptor library was made with RACE. The instrument was a NextSeq 500. The raw public data were reprocessed by TCRdb itself: fastp quality trimming at Q25, MiXCR clonotype calling, in-frame beta chains only. A single entry per CDR3 protein holds the most common genes and DNA from its merged rows. Present in this sample are some 84,000 distinct CDR3 sequences, 8% to 13% of which were seen just once. The top ten clones comprise around 5% of the sample. This specimen was whole blood, taken in connection with sensitization to the hapten diphenylcyclopropenone (DPC). These receptor sequences come from a woman in her 50s with alopecia areata. Some clones in this sample may be carry-over from other donors' samples.

At least ten counts were recorded for this clonotype. The rearrangement uses TRBV23-1 and TRBJ1-5; weak D call: TRBD1 (5 bases). TRBV23-1 is noted as an ORF with a role that remains uncertain. This CDR3 has 14 residues. With 11 bases removed from V and 1 base from J, the gap between germline ends came to 15 bases. The CDR3 loop is CAHETTESNQPQHF. Here the CDR3 DNA reads TGCGCCCACGAGACGACAGAGAGCAATCAGCCCCAGCATTTT.

V usage is TRBV20-1 and J usage is TRBJ2-7, with 7 bases aligning to TRBD2. Germline-derived CDR1 and CDR2 are DFQATT and SNEGSKA (reference sequence). The CDR3 has 14 amino acids. V was pared by 4 bases and J by 2 bases, with 8 bases of the junction left unmatched. CDR3 sequence reads: CSAIASGPTYEQYF. The CDR3 bases are TGCAGTGCTATAGCTAGCGGTCCAACCTACGAGCAGTACTTC.

In this sample, this clonotype turned up many times. Here the CDR3 DNA reads TGTGCCAGCAGTCTAGCGGGAGGGCCCACCGGGGAGCTGTTTTTT. It codes for CASSLAGGPTGELFF. V usage is TRBV2 and J usage is TRBJ2-2, with 12 bases fitting TRBD2. The germline V gene has CDR1 SNHLY and CDR2 FYNNEI. The junction had 2 bases not matched to a gene; V was cut back by 5 bases and J by 4 bases. The CDR3 extends over 15 amino acids. Full variable domain (remainder filled in from reference TRBV2 and TRBJ2-2): EPEVTQTPSHQVTQMGQEVILRCVPISNHLYFYWYRQILGQKVEFLVSFYNNEISEKSEIFDDQFSVERPDGSNFTLKIRSTKLEDSAMYFCASSLAGGPTGELFFGEGSRLTVL.